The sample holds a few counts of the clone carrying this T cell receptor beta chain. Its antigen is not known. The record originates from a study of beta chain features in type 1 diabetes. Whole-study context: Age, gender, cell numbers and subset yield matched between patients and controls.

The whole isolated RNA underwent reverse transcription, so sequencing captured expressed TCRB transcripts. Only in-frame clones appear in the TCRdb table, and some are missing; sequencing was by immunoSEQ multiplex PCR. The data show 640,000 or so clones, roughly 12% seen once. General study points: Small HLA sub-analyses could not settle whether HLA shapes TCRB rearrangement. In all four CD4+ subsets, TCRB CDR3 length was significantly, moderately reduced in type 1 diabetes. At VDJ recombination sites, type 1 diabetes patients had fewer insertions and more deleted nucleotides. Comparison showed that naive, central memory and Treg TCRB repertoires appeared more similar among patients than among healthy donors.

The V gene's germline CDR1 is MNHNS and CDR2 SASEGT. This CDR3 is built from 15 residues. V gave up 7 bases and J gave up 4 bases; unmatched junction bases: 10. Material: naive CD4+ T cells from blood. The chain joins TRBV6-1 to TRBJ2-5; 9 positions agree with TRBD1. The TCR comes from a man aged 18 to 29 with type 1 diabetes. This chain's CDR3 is CASTLLQGATETQYF. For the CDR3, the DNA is TGTGCCAGCACCTTGTTACAGGGGGCGACAGAGACCCAGTACTTC.